This TCR beta chain comes out of a study of shared clonotypes between healthy human individuals. Sequenced by immunoSEQ multiplex PCR; TCRdb stores in-frame clones only, minus some. This table holds roughly 2.4 million clones, almost 96% found once. Trimming cost V 6 bases and J 7 bases, with 25 bases left between them. The CDR3 runs 16 residues. The germline V gene encodes CDR1 PRHDT and CDR2 FYEKMQ (reference sequence). The sequence was obtained from a man younger than 35 in good health. The chain combines TRBV13 with TRBJ2-7; no firm D call. Sequenced input: naive CD4+ T cells sorted from blood. The subset here: CD45RA+ positively selected. The CDR3 DNA reads as TGTGCCAGCAGTTTGACTGGGGATTCGCGGTCTCGGGAGCAGTACTTC. Translating it yields CASSLTGDSRSREQYF.